Below, 3 T cell receptor beta chains from the same sample are listed, as sequenced in a study of cytomegalovirus exposure and HLA in healthy donors (TCRdb year 2017). Library generation was performed with the immunoSEQ multiplex PCR assay. For the multiplex PCR, a mixture combining 60 forward primers for TCR Vbeta segments and 13 reverse primers for TCR Jbeta segments was used. Drawn from immuneACCESS, this table holds only the in-frame rearrangements with V and J called that TCRdb kept. Clones are partly lost; checked studies trace under half to an unresolved V gene and leave the rest unexplained. Recorded for this sample are some 110,000 clones; roughly 68% of them occurred a single time. About 4% of the sample is taken by the ten largest. The sequenced sample consisted of PBMCs. These receptors all come from a woman aged 45-60 years in good health and CMV-seropositive.

This sequence joins TRBV5-1 and TRBJ2-7; maybe TRBD2 (6 bases). The CDR3 is 13 residues long. The germline gives CDR1 SGHRS, CDR2 YFSETQ. V was clipped by 5 bases and J by 7 bases, with 16 bases between them. CDR3 sequence reads: CASRERTITEQYF. CDR3 sequence (DNA): TGCGCCAGCAGAGAACGGACTATTACAGAGCAGTACTTC.

The chain is built from TRBV10-3 and TRBJ1-3; a weak D match, TRBD1 (5 bases). The germline V gene encodes CDR1 ENHRY and CDR2 SYGVKD. With 11 bases removed from V and 0 bases from J, the gap between germline ends came to 8 bases. This CDR3 has 12 residues. The chain's CDR3 is CALDSSGNTIYF. The CDR3 DNA reads TGTGCCCTTGACAGCTCTGGAAACACCATATATTTT.

CDR3 in DNA: TGTGCCAGCAGTTACGGTGGACAGGGTGCTTCACCCCTCCACTTT. This sequence encodes CASSYGGQGASPLHF. The V and J genes are TRBV6-6 and TRBJ1-6; 8 bases agree with TRBD1. Germline values: CDR1 MNHNY, CDR2 SVGAGI (reference sequence). The V and J ends lost 2 bases and 9 bases, in that order; junction bases with no gene match: 6. The CDR3 sequence is 15 residues long.